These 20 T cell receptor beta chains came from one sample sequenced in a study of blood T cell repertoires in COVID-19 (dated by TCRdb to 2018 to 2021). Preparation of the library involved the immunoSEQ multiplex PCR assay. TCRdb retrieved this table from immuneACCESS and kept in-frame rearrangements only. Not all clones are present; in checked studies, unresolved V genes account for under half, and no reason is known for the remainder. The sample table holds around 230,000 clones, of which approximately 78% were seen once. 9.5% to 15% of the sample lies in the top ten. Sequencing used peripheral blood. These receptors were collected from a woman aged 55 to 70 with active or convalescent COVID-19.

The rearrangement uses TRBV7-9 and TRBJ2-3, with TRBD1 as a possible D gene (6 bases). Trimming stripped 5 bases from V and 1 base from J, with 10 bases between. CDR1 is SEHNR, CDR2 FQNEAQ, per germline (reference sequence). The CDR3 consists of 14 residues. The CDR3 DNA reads TGTGCCAGCAGCAAGGGGGTAGGCACAGATACGCAGTATTTT. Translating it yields CASSKGVGTDTQYF.

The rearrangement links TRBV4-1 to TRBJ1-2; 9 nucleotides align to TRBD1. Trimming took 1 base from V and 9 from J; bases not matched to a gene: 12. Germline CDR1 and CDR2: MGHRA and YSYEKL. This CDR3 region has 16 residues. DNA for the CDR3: TGCGCCAGCAGCCAAGTCCCCACCGGGACAGGGTTTAGCTACACCTTC. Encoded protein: CASSQVPTGTGFSYTF.

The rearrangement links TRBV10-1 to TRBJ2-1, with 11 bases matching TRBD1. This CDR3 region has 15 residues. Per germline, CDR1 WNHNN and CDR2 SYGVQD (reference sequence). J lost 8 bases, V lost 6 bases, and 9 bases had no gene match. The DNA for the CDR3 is TGCGCCAGCAGCCCCGGGACAGGGGGAATGGATGAGCAGTTCTTC. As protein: CASSPGTGGMDEQFF.

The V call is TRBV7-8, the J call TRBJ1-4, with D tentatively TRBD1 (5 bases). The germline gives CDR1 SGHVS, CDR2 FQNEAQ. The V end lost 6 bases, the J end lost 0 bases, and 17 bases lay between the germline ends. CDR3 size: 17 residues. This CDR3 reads CASSFGRGRATNEKLFF. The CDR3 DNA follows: TGTGCCAGCAGTTTTGGGAGGGGAAGGGCAACTAATGAAAAACTGTTTTTT. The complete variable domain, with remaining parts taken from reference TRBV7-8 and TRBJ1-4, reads GAGVSQSPRYKVAKRGQDVALRCDPISGHVSLFWYQQALGQGPEFLTYFQNEAQLDKSGLPSDRFFAERPEGSVSTLKIQRTQQEDSAVYLCASSFGRGRATNEKLFFGSGTQLSVL.

DNA for the CDR3: TGTGCCAGCAGTTACTCTCCGGGAAGCGGTAATTCACCCCTCCACTTT. Its protein product is CASSYSPGSGNSPLHF. The J gene is TRBJ1-6, the V gene TRBV6-5; D unresolved. Germline V gene sequence: CDR1 MNHEY, CDR2 SVGAGI. The CDR3 is made up of 16 amino acids. V lost 0 bases to trimming and J lost 6 bases, with 12 bases between them.

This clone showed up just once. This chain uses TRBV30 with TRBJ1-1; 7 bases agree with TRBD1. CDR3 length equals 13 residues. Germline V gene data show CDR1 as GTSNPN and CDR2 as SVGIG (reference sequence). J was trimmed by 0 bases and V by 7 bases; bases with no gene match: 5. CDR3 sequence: CAFQGQMNTEAFF. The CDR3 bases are TGTGCCTTTCAGGGACAGATGAACACTGAAGCTTTCTTT.

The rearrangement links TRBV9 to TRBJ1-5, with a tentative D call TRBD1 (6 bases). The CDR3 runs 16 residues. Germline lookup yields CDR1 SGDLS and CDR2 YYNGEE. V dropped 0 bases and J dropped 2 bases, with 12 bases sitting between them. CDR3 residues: CASSVGGGWGNQPQHF. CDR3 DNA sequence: TGTGCCAGCAGCGTAGGCGGGGGCTGGGGCAATCAGCCCCAGCATTTT. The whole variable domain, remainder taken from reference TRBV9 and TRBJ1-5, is DSGVTQTPKHLITATGQRVTLRCSPRSGDLSVYWYQQSLDQGLQFLIQYYNGEERAKGNILERFSAQQFPDLHSELNLSSLELGDSALYFCASSVGGGWGNQPQHFGDGTRLSIL.

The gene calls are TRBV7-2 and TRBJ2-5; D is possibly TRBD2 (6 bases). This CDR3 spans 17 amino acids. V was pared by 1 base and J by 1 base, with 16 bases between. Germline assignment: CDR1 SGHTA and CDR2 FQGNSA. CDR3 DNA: TGTGCCAGCAGCTTAGTGGCTAACACGCGGGGCCAAGAGACCCAGTACTTC. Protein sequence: CASSLVANTRGQETQYF.

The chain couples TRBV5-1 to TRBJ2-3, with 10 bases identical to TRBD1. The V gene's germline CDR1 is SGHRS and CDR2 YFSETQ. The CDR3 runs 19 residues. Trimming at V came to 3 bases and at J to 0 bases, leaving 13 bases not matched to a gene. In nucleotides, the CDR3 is TGCGCCAGCAGCTCGACGGGACAGGGGTTGGGCAGGAGCACAGATACGCAGTATTTT. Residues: CASSSTGQGLGRSTDTQYF.

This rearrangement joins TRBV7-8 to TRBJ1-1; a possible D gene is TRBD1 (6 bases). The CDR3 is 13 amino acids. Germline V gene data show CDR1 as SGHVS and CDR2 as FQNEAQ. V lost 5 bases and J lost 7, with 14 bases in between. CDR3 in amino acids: CASSADRNFEAFF. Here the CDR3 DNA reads TGTGCCAGCAGCGCGGACAGAAACTTTGAAGCTTTCTTT.

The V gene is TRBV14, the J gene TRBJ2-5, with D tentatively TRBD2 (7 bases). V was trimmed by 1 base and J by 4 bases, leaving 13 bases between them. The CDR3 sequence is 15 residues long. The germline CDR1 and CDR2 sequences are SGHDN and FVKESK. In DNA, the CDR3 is TGTGCCAGCAGCCAAGGGCAGGGAGGGGGAGAGACCCAGTACTTC. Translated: CASSQGQGGGETQYF.

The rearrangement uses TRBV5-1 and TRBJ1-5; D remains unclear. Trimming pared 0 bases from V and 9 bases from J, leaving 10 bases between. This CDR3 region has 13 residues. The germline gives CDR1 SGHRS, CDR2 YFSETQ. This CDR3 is CASSLESPGPQHF. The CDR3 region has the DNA TGCGCCAGCAGCTTGGAATCTCCGGGGCCCCAGCATTTT.

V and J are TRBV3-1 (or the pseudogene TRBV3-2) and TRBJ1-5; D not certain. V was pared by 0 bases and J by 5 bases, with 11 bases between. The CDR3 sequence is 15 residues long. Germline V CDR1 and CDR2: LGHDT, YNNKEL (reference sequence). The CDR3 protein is CASSQDSTAYQPQHF. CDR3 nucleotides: TGTGCCAGCAGCCAAGACAGTACAGCCTATCAGCCCCAGCATTTT.

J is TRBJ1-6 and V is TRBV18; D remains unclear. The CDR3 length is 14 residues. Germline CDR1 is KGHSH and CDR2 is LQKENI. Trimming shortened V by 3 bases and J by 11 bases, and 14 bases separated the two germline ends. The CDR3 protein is CASSPAGGRPPLHF. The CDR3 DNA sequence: TGTGCCAGCTCACCCGCGGGCGGGAGGCCACCCCTCCACTTT. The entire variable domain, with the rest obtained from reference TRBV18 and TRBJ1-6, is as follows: NAGVMQNPRHLVRRRGQEARLRCSPMKGHSHVYWYRQLPEEGLKFMVYLQKENIIDESGMPKERFSAEFPKEGPSILRIQQVVRGDSAAYFCASSPAGGRPPLHFGNGTRLTVT.

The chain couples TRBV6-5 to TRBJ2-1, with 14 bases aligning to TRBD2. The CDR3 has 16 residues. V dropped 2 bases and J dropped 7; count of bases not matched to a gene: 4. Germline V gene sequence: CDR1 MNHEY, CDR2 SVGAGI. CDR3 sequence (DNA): TGTGCCAGCAGTTACCTGACTAGCGGGGGGGGAAATGAGCAGTTCTTC. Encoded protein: CASSYLTSGGGNEQFF.

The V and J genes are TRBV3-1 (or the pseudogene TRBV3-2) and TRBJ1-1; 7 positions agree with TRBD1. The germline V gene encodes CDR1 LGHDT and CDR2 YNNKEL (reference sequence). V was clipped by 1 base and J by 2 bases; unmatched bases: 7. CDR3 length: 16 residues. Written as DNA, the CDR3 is TGTGCCAGCAGCCAAGGGACAGGCCTGAGAAACACTGAAGCTTTCTTT. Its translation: CASSQGTGLRNTEAFF.

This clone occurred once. The CDR3 DNA follows: TGTGCCAGCTCACCCTTACCTCAGGGGAGAGGGGCCAACGTCCTGACTTTC. Encoded protein: CASSPLPQGRGANVLTF. The chain combines TRBV18 with TRBJ2-6; a possible D gene is TRBD1 (6 bases). V lost 3 bases and J lost 4, with 16 bases in between. This CDR3 is built from 17 residues. Germline assignment: CDR1 KGHSH and CDR2 LQKENI.

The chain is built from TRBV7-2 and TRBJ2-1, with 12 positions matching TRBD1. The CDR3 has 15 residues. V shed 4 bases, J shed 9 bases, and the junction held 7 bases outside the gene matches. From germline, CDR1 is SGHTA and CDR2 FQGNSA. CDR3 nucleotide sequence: TGTGCCAGCAGCTCCCCGGGACAGGGGGCTTTTGAGCAGTTCTTC. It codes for CASSSPGQGAFEQFF.

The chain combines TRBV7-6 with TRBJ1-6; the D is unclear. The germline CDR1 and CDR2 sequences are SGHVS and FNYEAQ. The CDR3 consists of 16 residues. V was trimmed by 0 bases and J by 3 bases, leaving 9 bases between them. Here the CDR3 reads CASSLAPASYNSPLHF. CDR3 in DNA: TGTGCCAGCAGCTTAGCGCCCGCCAGCTATAATTCACCCCTCCACTTT.

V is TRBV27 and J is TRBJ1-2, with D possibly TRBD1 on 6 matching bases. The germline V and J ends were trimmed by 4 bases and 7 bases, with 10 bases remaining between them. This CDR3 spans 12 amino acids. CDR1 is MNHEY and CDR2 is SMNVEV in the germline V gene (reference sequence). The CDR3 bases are TGTGCCAGCAGTTCGCCAGGGGTTGGCTACACCTTC. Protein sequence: CASSSPGVGYTF.